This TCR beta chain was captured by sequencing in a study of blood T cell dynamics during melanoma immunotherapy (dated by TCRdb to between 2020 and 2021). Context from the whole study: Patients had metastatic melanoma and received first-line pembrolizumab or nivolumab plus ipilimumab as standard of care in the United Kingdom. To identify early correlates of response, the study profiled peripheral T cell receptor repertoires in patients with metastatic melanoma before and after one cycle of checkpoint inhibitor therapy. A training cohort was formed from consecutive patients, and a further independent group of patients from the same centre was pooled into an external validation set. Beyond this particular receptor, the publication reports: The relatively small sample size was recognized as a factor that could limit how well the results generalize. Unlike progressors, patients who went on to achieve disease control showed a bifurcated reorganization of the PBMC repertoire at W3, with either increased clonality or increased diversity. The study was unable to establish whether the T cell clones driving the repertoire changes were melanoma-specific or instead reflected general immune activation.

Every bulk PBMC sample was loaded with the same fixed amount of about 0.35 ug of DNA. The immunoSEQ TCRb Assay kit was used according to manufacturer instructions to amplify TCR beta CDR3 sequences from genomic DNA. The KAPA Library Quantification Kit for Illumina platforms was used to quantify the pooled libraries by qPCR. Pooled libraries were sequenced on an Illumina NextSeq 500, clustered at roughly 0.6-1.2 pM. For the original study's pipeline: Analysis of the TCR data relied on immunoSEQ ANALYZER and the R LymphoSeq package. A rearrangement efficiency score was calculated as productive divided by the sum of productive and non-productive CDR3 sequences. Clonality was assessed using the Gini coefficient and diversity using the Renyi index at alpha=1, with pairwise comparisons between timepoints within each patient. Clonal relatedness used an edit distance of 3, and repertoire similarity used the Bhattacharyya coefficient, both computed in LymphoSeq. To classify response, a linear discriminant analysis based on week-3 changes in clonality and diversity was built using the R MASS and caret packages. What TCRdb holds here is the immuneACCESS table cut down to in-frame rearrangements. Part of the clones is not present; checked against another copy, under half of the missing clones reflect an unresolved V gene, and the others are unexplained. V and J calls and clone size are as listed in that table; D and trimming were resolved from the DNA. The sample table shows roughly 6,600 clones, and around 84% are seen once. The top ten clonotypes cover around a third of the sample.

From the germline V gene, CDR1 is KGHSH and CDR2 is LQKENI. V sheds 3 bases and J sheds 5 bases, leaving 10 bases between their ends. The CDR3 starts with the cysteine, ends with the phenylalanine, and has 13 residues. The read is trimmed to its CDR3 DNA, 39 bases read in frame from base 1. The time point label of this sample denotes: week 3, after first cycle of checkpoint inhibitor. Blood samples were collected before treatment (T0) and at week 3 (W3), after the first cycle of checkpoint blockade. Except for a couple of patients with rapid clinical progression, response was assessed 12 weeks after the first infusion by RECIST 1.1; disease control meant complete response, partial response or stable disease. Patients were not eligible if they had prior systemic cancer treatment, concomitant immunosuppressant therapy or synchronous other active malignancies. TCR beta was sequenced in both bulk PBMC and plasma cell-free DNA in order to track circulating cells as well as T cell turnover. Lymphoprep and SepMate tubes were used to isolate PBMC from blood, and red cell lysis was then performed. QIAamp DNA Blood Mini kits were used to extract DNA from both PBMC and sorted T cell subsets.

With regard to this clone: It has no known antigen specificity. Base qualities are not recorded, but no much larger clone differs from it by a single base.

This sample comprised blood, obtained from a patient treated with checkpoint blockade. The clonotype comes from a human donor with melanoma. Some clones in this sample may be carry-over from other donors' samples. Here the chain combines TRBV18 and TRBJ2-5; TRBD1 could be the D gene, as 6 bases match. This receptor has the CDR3 CASSPGAMETQYF. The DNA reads TGTGCCAGCTCACCGGGGGCAATGGAGACCCAGTACTTC.